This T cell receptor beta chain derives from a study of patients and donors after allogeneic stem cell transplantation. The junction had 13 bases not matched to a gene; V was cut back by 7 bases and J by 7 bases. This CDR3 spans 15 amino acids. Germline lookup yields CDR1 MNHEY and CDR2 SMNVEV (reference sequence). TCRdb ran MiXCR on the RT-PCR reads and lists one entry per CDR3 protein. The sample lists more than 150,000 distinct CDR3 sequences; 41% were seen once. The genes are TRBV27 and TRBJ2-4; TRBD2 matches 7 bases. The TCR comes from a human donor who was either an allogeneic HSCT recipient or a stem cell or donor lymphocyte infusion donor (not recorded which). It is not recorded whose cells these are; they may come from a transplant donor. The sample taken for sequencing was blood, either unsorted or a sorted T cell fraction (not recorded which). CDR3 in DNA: TGTGCCAGCACCCCGGGGAGCGGGATAGGTAACATTCAGTACTTC. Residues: CASTPGSGIGNIQYF.